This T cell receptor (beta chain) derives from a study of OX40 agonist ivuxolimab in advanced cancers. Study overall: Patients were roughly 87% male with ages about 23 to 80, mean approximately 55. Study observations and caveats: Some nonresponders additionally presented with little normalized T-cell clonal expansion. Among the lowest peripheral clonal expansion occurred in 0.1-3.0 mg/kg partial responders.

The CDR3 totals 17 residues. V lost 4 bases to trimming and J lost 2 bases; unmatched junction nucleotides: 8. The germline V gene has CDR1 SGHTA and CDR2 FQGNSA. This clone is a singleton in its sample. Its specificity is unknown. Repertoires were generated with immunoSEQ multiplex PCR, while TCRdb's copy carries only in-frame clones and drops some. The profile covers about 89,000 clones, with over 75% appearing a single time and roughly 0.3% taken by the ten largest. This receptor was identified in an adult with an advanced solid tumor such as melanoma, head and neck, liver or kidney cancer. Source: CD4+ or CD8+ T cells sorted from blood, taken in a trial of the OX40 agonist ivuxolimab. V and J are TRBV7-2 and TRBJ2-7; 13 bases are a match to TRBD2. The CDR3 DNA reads TGTGCCAGCAGCTCTGAGGGGACTAGCGGGGTTACCTACGAGCAGTACTTC. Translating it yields CASSSEGTSGVTYEQYF.